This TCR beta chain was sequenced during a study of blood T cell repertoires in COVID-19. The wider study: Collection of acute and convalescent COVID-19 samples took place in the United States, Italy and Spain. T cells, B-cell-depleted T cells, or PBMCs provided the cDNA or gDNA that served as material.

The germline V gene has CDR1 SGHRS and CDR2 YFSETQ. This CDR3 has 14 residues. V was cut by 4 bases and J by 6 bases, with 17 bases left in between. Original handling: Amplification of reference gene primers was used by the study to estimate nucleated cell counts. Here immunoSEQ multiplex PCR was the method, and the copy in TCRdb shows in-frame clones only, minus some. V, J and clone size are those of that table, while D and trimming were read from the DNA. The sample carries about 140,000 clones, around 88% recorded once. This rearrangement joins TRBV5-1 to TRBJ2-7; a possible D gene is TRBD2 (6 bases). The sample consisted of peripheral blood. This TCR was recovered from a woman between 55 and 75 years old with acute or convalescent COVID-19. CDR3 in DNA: TGCGCCAGCAGCCAGGAGGGACTGTCGGTCGAGCAGTACTTC. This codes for CASSQEGLSVEQYF. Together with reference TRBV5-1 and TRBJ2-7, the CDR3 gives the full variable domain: KAGVTQTPRYLIKTRGQQVTLSCSPISGHRSVSWYQQTPGQGLQFLFEYFSETQRNKGNFPGRFSGRQFSNSRSEMNVSTLELGDSALYLCASSQEGLSVEQYFGPGTRLTVT.